This passage covers 13 T cell receptor beta chains from one sample sequenced in a study of T cell responses to AZD1222 COVID-19 vaccine. This table comes from immunoSEQ multiplex PCR, and its TCRdb copy is limited to in-frame clones, with some not included. Of about 86,000 clones in the sample, 78% were seen once. The input for sequencing was peripheral blood, taken on day 0 of AZD1222 vaccination. These receptors came from an adult in good health.

The chain joins TRBV28 to TRBJ1-5, with D unclear. CDR1 MDHEN and CDR2 SYDVKM come from the germline V gene. V shed 7 bases and J shed 0 bases, with 13 bases lying between them. This CDR3 has 15 amino acids. Here the CDR3 DNA reads TGTGCCAGCACTCGGACGGAATATAGCAATCAGCCCCAGCATTTT. This translates into CASTRTEYSNQPQHF.

The chain couples TRBV24-1 to TRBJ2-3; no definite D call. This CDR3 is built from 12 residues. In germline, CDR1 is KGHDR, CDR2 SFDVKD. Trimming left V 0 bases short and J 4 bases short, with 1 base between. This CDR3 is CATSDLADTQYF. The CDR3 nucleotides are TGTGCCACCAGTGATTTGGCAGATACGCAGTATTTT.

This clone occurred a few times. The CDR3 DNA sequence: TGTGCCAGCAGCCAATTAGAAGGGTTCGACTATGGCTACACCTTC. Its translation is CASSQLEGFDYGYTF. The chain uses TRBV16 and TRBJ1-2; no clear D. V lost 1 base and J 3 bases, leaving 12 bases between the germline ends. Germline V gene lookup returns CDR1 KGHSY and CDR2 FQNENV. The CDR3 consists of 15 residues. Full variable domain (outside the CDR3, taken from reference TRBV16 and TRBJ1-2): GEEVAQTPKHLVRGEGQKAKLYCAPIKGHSYVFWYQQVLKNEFKFLISFQNENVFDETGMPKERFSAKCLPNSPCSLEIQATKLEDSAVYFCASSQLEGFDYGYTFGSGTRLTVV.

As to this clone: Its ends do not fully match the called genes, so a read error is possible. The CDR3 sequence is CASSLGGFGYTF. The CDR3 DNA follows: TGTGCCAGCAGTTTAGGGGGGTTTGGCTACACCTTC. The chain recombines TRBV7-2 with TRBJ1-2; perhaps TRBD1 as D (6 bases). The length of the CDR3 is 12 residues. CDR1 is SGHTA, CDR2 FQGNSA, per germline.

The chain joins TRBV6-1 to TRBJ2-2, with 11 bases matching TRBD1. From germline, CDR1 is MNHNS and CDR2 SASEGT. The J segment lost 4 bases and the V segment lost 6 bases, leaving 4 bases of the junction unmatched. The CDR3 contains 15 residues. CDR3 loop: CASRPGQGGTGELFF. CDR3 nucleotides: TGTGCCAGCAGACCGGGACAGGGGGGCACCGGGGAGCTGTTTTTT.

The chain is built from TRBV4-1 and TRBJ2-3; D possibly corresponds to TRBD1 (5 bases). Trimming pared 4 bases from V and 2 bases from J, leaving 10 bases between. CDR3 length equals 14 residues. Germline assignment: CDR1 MGHRA and CDR2 YSYEKL. Here the CDR3 DNA reads TGCGCCAGCAGCCCCGGACAACACACAGATACGCAGTATTTT. This sequence encodes CASSPGQHTDTQYF.

Concerning this clone: The same CDR3 also results from other DNA sequences found in this sample. V gene TRBV30 combines with J gene TRBJ1-3, with D hard to call. V was shortened by 4 bases and J by 1 base, with 5 bases between the two germline ends. The CDR3 is 12 amino acids. Germline V CDR1 and CDR2: GTSNPN, SVGIG (reference sequence). In nucleotides, the CDR3 is TGTGCCTGGAAGGGTTCTGGAAACACCATATATTTT. Protein sequence: CAWKGSGNTIYF.

The V call is TRBV27, the J call TRBJ2-7; 12 nucleotides match TRBD2. V trimming: 1 base; J trimming: 2 bases; junction bases outside the gene matches: 6. Per germline, CDR1 MNHEY and CDR2 SMNVEV (reference sequence). The CDR3 sequence is 17 residues long. The CDR3 coding sequence is TGTGCCAGCAGTTTATTACTAGCGGGAGGCACCCCCTACGAGCAGTACTTC. Residues: CASSLLLAGGTPYEQYF.

The chain employs TRBV9 and TRBJ2-7; D may match TRBD1 or TRBD2 (5 bases each). Germline values: CDR1 SGDLS, CDR2 YYNGEE. V was pared by 0 bases and J by 6 bases, with 19 bases between. This CDR3 has 16 residues. The CDR3 DNA reads TGTGCCAGCAGCGTAGGGCTAGGGCTAGGGGCGGGCGAGCAGTACTTC. Its translation is CASSVGLGLGAGEQYF. Full variable domain (missing parts from reference TRBV9 and TRBJ2-7): DSGVTQTPKHLITATGQRVTLRCSPRSGDLSVYWYQQSLDQGLQFLIQYYNGEERAKGNILERFSAQQFPDLHSELNLSSLELGDSALYFCASSVGLGLGAGEQYFGPGTRLTVT.

This chain links TRBV5-1 with TRBJ1-6; no reliable D call. CDR3 length equals 15 residues. CDR1 is SGHRS and CDR2 is YFSETQ in the germline V gene. Trimming left V 4 bases short and J 5 bases short, with 13 bases between. In DNA, the CDR3 is TGCGCCAGCAGCCTGCATCCGCAGGATAATTCACCCCTCCACTTT. It codes for CASSLHPQDNSPLHF.

The rearrangement uses TRBV29-1 and TRBJ1-4, with TRBD1 as a possible D gene (5 bases). The CDR3 has 15 residues. CDR1 and CDR2 from the germline V gene are SQVTM and ANQGSEA. The CDR3 DNA reads as TGCAGGGGGGACTCAAAAATACCAACTAATGAAAAACTGTTTTTT. It is translated as CRGDSKIPTNEKLFF.

This clone was counted a few times. Additional DNA sequences in this sample encode the identical CDR3. The chain links TRBV7-2 to TRBJ2-5; a weak D match, TRBD1 (6 bases). Trimming took 2 bases from V and 1 from J, leaving 8 bases between them. This CDR3 is 14 amino acids long. Per germline, CDR1 SGHTA and CDR2 FQGNSA. The CDR3 region is CASSLRTAQETQYF. The CDR3, as DNA: TGTGCCAGCAGCTTAAGGACAGCCCAAGAGACCCAGTACTTC.

This chain connects TRBV10-2 to TRBJ2-3; perhaps TRBD1 as D (6 bases). CDR1 WSHSY and CDR2 SAAADI come from the germline V gene. V lost 2 bases and J lost 2, with 14 bases in between. CDR3 size: 16 residues. The CDR3 nucleotides read TGCGCCAGCAGTGAGCCACACAGGGACGACACAGATACGCAGTATTTT. Translated, it gives CASSEPHRDDTDTQYF.